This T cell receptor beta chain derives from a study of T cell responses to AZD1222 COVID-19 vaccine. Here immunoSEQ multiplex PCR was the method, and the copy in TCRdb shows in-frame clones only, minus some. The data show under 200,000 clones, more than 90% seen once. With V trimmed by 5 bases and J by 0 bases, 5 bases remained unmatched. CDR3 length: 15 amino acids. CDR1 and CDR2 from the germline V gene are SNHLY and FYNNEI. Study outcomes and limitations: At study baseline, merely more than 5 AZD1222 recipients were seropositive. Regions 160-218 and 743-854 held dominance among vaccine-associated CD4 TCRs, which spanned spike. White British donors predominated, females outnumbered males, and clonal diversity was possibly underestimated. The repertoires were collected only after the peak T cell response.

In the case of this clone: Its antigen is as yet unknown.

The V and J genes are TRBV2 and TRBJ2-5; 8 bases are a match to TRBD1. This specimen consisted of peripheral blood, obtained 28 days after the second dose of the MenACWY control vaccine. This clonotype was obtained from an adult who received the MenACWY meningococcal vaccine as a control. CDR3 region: CASSYRTGYQETQYF. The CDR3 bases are TGTGCCAGCAGTTATAGGACAGGGTACCAAGAGACCCAGTACTTC.